This TCR beta chain comes out of a study of identical twins. General study findings and limits: Insertions ran lower in abundant cord blood beta clonotypes, though not in memory repertoires. Alpha sequences out of frame and shared by twins had excess low generation probability.

A universal primer site was added by template switching, and unique molecular identifiers were carried by the cDNA. TCRdb used MiXCR to reprocess the 5' RACE reads, holding one entry per CDR3 protein. This table holds about 530,000 distinct CDR3 sequences, 20% to 25% found once. All donors comprised healthy Caucasians. About this clonotype: Its antigen is still unknown.

Looked up from germline, CDR1 is LGHNA and CDR2 is YNFKEQ. With V trimmed by 0 bases and J by 5 bases, 5 bases remained unmatched. The length of the CDR3 is 16 residues. These data were also reused for a study on yellow fever vaccine responses in identical twins.

Sequenced sample: CD4+ T cells sorted from blood. The V call is TRBV4-2, the J call TRBJ2-1; 9 bases match TRBD2. The TCR originated in a woman between 18 and 30 years old in good health. CDR3 in DNA: TGTGCCAGCAGCCAAGATTCTAGCGGGGTTAACAATGAGCAGTTCTTC. This sequence encodes CASSQDSSGVNNEQFF.